Presented here are 10 T cell receptor beta chains from one specimen sequenced in a study of tumor-infiltrating lymphocytes in primary liver carcinoma. From roughly 20-30 mg of unsorted bulk tissue, DNA and RNA were co-extracted together. A primer in the constant region served to generate TCR beta cDNA from approximately 500 ng of total RNA. TCR beta libraries came from three nested multiplex PCR rounds using slightly modified ARM-PCR. TRBV1-TRBV30 forward primers and a C-beta reverse primer were used in the first two PCR rounds, which each ran for approximately 10 cycles. A single record per CDR3 protein comes from TCRdb applying MiXCR to the multiplex PCR reads. The table shows tens of thousands of distinct CDR3 sequences, with more than 60% occurring only once. Sequences were obtained from tumor-adjacent normal liver tissue. These receptors originate from a middle-aged man with primary liver carcinoma and hepatitis B virus infection.

In the case of this clonotype: A read error may account for a junction end that differs from germline. The CDR3 is CTSSLRTGGNTDTQYF. The CDR3 DNA is TGCACCAGCAGCTTGAGGACGGGCGGCAACACAGATACGCAGTATTTT. This chain joins TRBV5-1 and TRBJ2-3; D unclear. In germline, CDR1 is SGHRS, CDR2 YFSETQ. This CDR3 has 16 residues.

Regarding this clonotype: As the CDR3 is not closed by the conserved phenylalanine or tryptophan, this likely results from a read error. The rearrangement uses TRBV11-1 and TRBJ2-4; 13 nucleotides line up with TRBD2. This CDR3 has 17 amino acids. The V gene's germline CDR1 is SGHAT and CDR2 FQDESV (reference sequence). The CDR3 loop is CASSSPGTSGTKNIQYS. CDR3 bases: TGCGCCAGCAGCTCTCCCGGGACTAGCGGGACCAAAAACATTCAGTACTCC.

Concerning this clonotype: This CDR3 is missing its conserved last phenylalanine or tryptophan, likely due to a read error. This sequence joins TRBV6-6 and TRBJ2-6; possibly TRBD1 for D (6 bases). The CDR3 is 15 amino acids. In germline, CDR1 is MNHNY, CDR2 SVGAGI (reference sequence). V was clipped by 9 bases and J by 4 bases, with 16 bases between them. The DNA of the CDR3 is TGTGCCAGTAGTCGACAGGAGCGCGGGGCCAACGTCCTGACTTCC. Its protein is CASSRQERGANVLTS.

The chain recombines TRBV11-1 with TRBJ2-7; 7 bases agree with TRBD2. Trimming removed 7 bases from V and 3 bases from J; junction bases left unmatched: 12. The CDR3 is 15 residues long. CDR1 is SGHAT, CDR2 FQDESV, per germline (reference sequence). CDR3 sequence: CASIPGGRANYEQYF. The DNA of the CDR3 is TGTGCCAGCATCCCGGGGGGACGCGCGAACTACGAGCAGTACTTC. Full variable domain (remainder filled in from reference TRBV11-1 and TRBJ2-7): EAEVAQSPRYKITEKSQAVAFWCDPISGHATLYWYRQILGQGPELLVQFQDESVVDDSQLPKDRFSAERLKGVDSTLKIQPAELGDSAMYLCASIPGGRANYEQYFGPGTRLTVT.

On this clonotype: One junction end disagrees with the germline gene, perhaps due to a read error. V usage is TRBV24-1 and J usage is TRBJ2-2, with D perhaps TRBD1 or TRBD2 (5 bases each). The CDR3 covers 15 residues. CDR1 and CDR2 from the germline V gene are KGHDR and SFDVKD. The CDR3 coding sequence is TGTACCATTAGTGAAGGGGATTACGACACCGGGGAGCAGTTTTTT. Its protein is CTISEGDYDTGEQFF.

Details on this clonotype: A much larger clone differs by one base, so this may be a read error. The J gene is TRBJ2-1, the V gene TRBV25-1, with a tentative D call TRBD2 (6 bases). The CDR3 contains 15 residues. V was shortened by 3 bases and J by 6 bases, with 15 bases between the two germline ends. Germline values: CDR1 MGHDK, CDR2 SYGVNS. CDR3 nucleotide sequence: TGTGCCAGCAGTGACCACGCGGGGAGCCTCAATGAGCAGTTCTTC. Its protein is CASSDHAGSLNEQFF.

About this clonotype itself: The junction does not match germline at one end; this may be a read error. This rearrangement joins TRBV10-3 to TRBJ1-5; tentatively, D is TRBD1 (5 bases). This CDR3 comprises 15 residues. The germline V gene has CDR1 ENHRY and CDR2 SYGVKD. The CDR3 region has the DNA TGTGACATCAGTGAAGGTCAGGGCAGAGGGCGGCCCCAGCAATTT. Translating gives CDISEGQGRGRPQQF.

Points on this clonotype: The junction shows a germline mismatch at one end, possibly a read error. This chain joins TRBV5-5 and TRBJ2-3; D possibly corresponds to TRBD1 (6 bases). This CDR3 comprises 15 residues. Germline V gene lookup returns CDR1 SGHKS and CDR2 YYEKEE (reference sequence). Written as DNA, the CDR3 is TGTGCCAGCAGCTTGGCGGACAGTAACACAGATACGCGGTATTTT. This encodes CASSLADSNTDTRYF.

The chain links TRBV20-1 to TRBJ1-5; D may be TRBD1 (5 bases). Germline CDR1 and CDR2: DFQATT and SNEGSKA (reference sequence). There are 15 residues in the CDR3. V lost 0 bases, J lost 3 bases, and 12 bases lay in between. CDR3 coding DNA: TGCAGTGCTAGAGATCGGGGCAGGGTCAATCAGCCCCAGCATTTT. Translated: CSARDRGRVNQPQHF.

Comment on this clonotype: The junction does not match germline at one end; this may be a read error. This chain links TRBV7-9 with TRBJ2-3, with 13 nucleotides matching TRBD2. Germline values: CDR1 SEHNR, CDR2 FQNEAQ (reference sequence). This CDR3 contains 16 residues. Here the CDR3 reads CDSSLLAGGSTDTQYF. CDR3 nucleotides: TGTGACAGCAGCTTACTAGCGGGAGGGAGCACAGATACGCAGTATTTT.